The 23 T cell receptor beta chains below all came from one sample that was sequenced in a study of cytomegalovirus exposure and HLA in healthy donors. It was with 60 Vbeta and 13 Jbeta primers that the PCR ran. Profiling relied on immunoSEQ multiplex PCR, and the TCRdb table lists in-frame clones only, not all of them. The repertoire has approximately 120,000 clones, under 20% of them found once; the top ten carry about 3%. What was sequenced was PBMCs. The origin of the receptors is a female donor in good health and CMV-seropositive.

The chain carries TRBV7-6 and TRBJ2-7; D is possibly TRBD2 (6 bases). Germline V lookup: CDR1 SGHVS, CDR2 FNYEAQ. Trimming removed 5 bases at V and 3 bases at J, with 14 bases between. This CDR3 region has 14 residues. The CDR3 nucleotides are TGTGCCAGCAGCCTCGGGACTTTAGACTACGAGCAGTACTTC. This codes for CASSLGTLDYEQYF.

This clone was found a few times. This chain connects TRBV7-8 to TRBJ1-5; 9 bases line up with TRBD1. Trimming at V came to 6 bases and at J to 5 bases, leaving 11 bases not matched to a gene. Germline V CDR1 and CDR2: SGHVS, FQNEAQ. CDR3 length: 16 residues. The CDR3 loop reads CASSYHRDRDDQPQHF. The CDR3 DNA reads TGTGCCAGCAGTTATCACCGGGACAGGGATGATCAGCCCCAGCATTTT.

This clone was counted only a few times. The chain couples TRBV6-5 to TRBJ1-5; D not resolved. The germline CDR1 and CDR2 sequences are MNHEY and SVGAGI. The V and J ends lost 5 bases and 0 bases respectively, with 5 bases between them. This CDR3 is built from 13 residues. The CDR3 bases are TGTGCCAGCAGTCGGTATAGCAATCAGCCCCAGCATTTT. Protein: CASSRYSNQPQHF.

This clone showed up just a few times. The rearrangement uses TRBV5-1 and TRBJ2-7; 7 bases map to TRBD1. Germline CDR1 is SGHRS and CDR2 is YFSETQ. The V and J ends lost 3 bases and 4 bases, in that order; junction bases with no gene match: 7. There are 14 residues in the CDR3. The DNA of the CDR3 is TGCGCCAGCAGCTCTTTCTCAGGGGGATACGAGCAGTACTTC. Amino acid sequence: CASSSFSGGYEQYF.

This clone appeared a few times. CDR3 coding DNA: TGTGCCATCAGGACAGGGGAGGAAGAGACCCAGTACTTC. The encoded protein is CAIRTGEEETQYF. The chain joins TRBV10-3 to TRBJ2-5; the match to TRBD1 covers 8 bases. Trimming cost V 6 bases and J 3 bases; bases outside gene matches: 3. The CDR3 covers 13 residues. In germline, CDR1 is ENHRY, CDR2 SYGVKD.

The chain employs TRBV9 and TRBJ2-1; 8 nucleotides agree with TRBD2. There are 15 residues in the CDR3. Germline CDR1 and CDR2: SGDLS and YYNGEE. The junction had 10 bases not matched to a gene; V was cut back by 2 bases and J by 9 bases. The CDR3 here is CASSVSGRALSEQFF. The CDR3 DNA is TGTGCCAGCAGCGTTTCCGGGAGGGCCTTGAGTGAGCAGTTCTTC.

This clone turned up a few times. The chain is built from TRBV7-2 and TRBJ2-7; the D gene is possibly TRBD1 (5 bases). Trimming cost V 3 bases and J 4 bases, with 10 bases left between them. This CDR3 spans 13 amino acids. The V gene's germline CDR1 is SGHTA and CDR2 FQGNSA. For the CDR3, the DNA is TGTGCCAGCAGCTTCCCGGACATTTACGAGCAGTACTTC. Translated: CASSFPDIYEQYF.

The V and J genes are TRBV28 and TRBJ2-1; the match to TRBD2 covers 10 bases. Germline CDR1 reads MDHEN; CDR2 reads SYDVKM. The CDR3 is 18 residues long. Losses at the gene ends were 1 base for V and 2 bases for J; bases not matched to a gene: 8. As DNA, the CDR3 is TGTGCCAGCAGTTTATCGCTAGCGGGAGATGGGCCCTACAATGAGCAGTTCTTC. This encodes CASSLSLAGDGPYNEQFF. The full variable domain, completed using reference TRBV28 and TRBJ2-1, is DVKVTQSSRYLVKRTGEKVFLECVQDMDHENMFWYRQDPGLGLRLIYFSYDVKMKEKGDIPEGYSVSREKKERFSLILESASTNQTSMYLCASSLSLAGDGPYNEQFFGPGTRLTVL.

The chain couples TRBV5-1 to TRBJ1-1; weak D call: TRBD1 (6 bases). Germline V gene data show CDR1 as SGHRS and CDR2 as YFSETQ. V lost 5 bases, J lost 2 bases, and 13 bases lay in between. The CDR3 contains 14 residues. In DNA, the CDR3 is TGCGCCAGCAGTTTCTCAGGGGCTAACACTGAAGCTTTCTTT. It codes for CASSFSGANTEAFF.

The V and J genes are TRBV29-1 and TRBJ2-5; no definite D call. The CDR3 sequence is 13 residues long. Germline CDR1 SQVTM, CDR2 ANQGSEA. Deletions cut 3 bases from V and 1 base from J, with 9 bases between. The CDR3 spells CSVESGFQETQYF. Written as DNA, the CDR3 is TGCAGCGTTGAGTCCGGGTTCCAAGAGACCCAGTACTTC.

This rearrangement joins TRBV2 to TRBJ2-1; 9 positions match TRBD2. Germline V lookup: CDR1 SNHLY, CDR2 FYNNEI. CDR3 length: 17 amino acids. Germline trimming cut 2 bases from V and 7 bases from J; bases unmatched to any gene: 12. CDR3 region: CASSERLAGFAGNEQFF. In nucleotides, the CDR3 is TGTGCCAGCAGTGAAAGGCTAGCGGGATTTGCTGGAAATGAGCAGTTCTTC.

This clone was found a few times. This sequence joins TRBV7-9 and TRBJ2-3, with 10 bases identical to TRBD2. The CDR3 extends over 15 amino acids. Unmatched junction bases numbered 2, after V lost 4 bases and J lost 1 base. Germline assignment: CDR1 SEHNR and CDR2 FQNEAQ (reference sequence). The CDR3 sequence is CASSSGTSGTDTQYF. Here the CDR3 DNA reads TGTGCCAGCAGCTCCGGGACTAGCGGCACAGATACGCAGTATTTT.

This clone appeared a few times. The chain uses TRBV4-3 and TRBJ2-1, with TRBD1 matching 10 bases. Germline CDR1 and CDR2: LGHNA and YSLEER. The CDR3 is 17 residues long. The junction had 10 bases not matched to a gene; V was cut back by 1 base and J by 7 bases. This CDR3 reads CASSQVATGGAKNEQFF. In DNA form, the CDR3 reads TGCGCCAGCAGCCAAGTAGCGACAGGGGGCGCGAAGAATGAGCAGTTCTTC.

V is TRBV6-1 and J is TRBJ2-7; possible D gene TRBD2, 5 bases. The V gene lost 1 base and the J gene lost 0 bases, with 13 bases spanning the gap. CDR1 MNHNS and CDR2 SASEGT come from the germline V gene. The CDR3 contains 16 residues. CDR3 coding DNA: TGTGCCAGCAGTGAAGTCGAGGGCGTCAGCTCCTACGAGCAGTACTTC. Protein sequence: CASSEVEGVSSYEQYF.

This clone was counted only a few times. The chain combines TRBV6-5 with TRBJ1-2, with D possibly TRBD1 on 6 matching bases. The V gene lost 2 bases and the J gene lost 8 bases, with 12 bases spanning the gap. Germline-derived CDR1 and CDR2 are MNHEY and SVGAGI. The CDR3 covers 13 residues. CDR3 loop: CASSYTGRYGYTF. Written as DNA, the CDR3 is TGTGCCAGCAGTTACACAGGGCGTTACGGCTACACCTTC.

This clone was counted a few times. The rearrangement uses TRBV4-3 and TRBJ1-1; no clear D. From germline, CDR1 is LGHNA and CDR2 YSLEER. The CDR3 runs 13 residues. Between the trimmed V and J ends, which lost 0 bases and 11 bases, there was a span of 13 bases. The CDR3 region has the DNA TGCGCCAGCAGCCAAGAGAGGTCGACTGTCGCTTTCTTT. Encoded protein: CASSQERSTVAFF.

This clone was found a few times. This chain links TRBV4-2 with TRBJ1-5, with D perhaps matching TRBD1 (5 bases). Trimming took off 5 bases at V and 1 base at J, with 9 bases between the two ends. Germline assignment: CDR1 LGHNA and CDR2 YNFKEQ. The CDR3 runs 14 residues. The DNA for the CDR3 is TGTGCCAGCAGCTGGGACTCGAGCAATCAGCCCCAGCATTTT. Protein sequence: CASSWDSSNQPQHF.

The J gene is TRBJ1-3, the V gene TRBV27, with 11 bases lining up with TRBD1. The germline CDR1 and CDR2 sequences are MNHEY and SMNVEV (reference sequence). V was clipped by 6 bases and J by 5 bases; unmatched bases: 6. The CDR3 is 15 amino acids. The CDR3 DNA is TGTGCCAGCAGCCCTGGGACAGGGGGTCGAAACACCATATATTTT. It codes for CASSPGTGGRNTIYF.

This clone has just a few counts. The chain uses TRBV19 and TRBJ1-1; 8 bases agree with TRBD1. V shed 6 bases and J 5 bases; nucleotides not matched to a gene: 8. The CDR3 loop spans 14 amino acids. Germline CDR1 is LNHDA and CDR2 is SQIVND (reference sequence). The CDR3 DNA is TGTGCCAGTAGGACAGGGGATTCGAGGACTGAAGCTTTCTTT. Protein product: CASRTGDSRTEAFF.

V gene TRBV7-9 combines with J gene TRBJ2-5; D is possibly TRBD1 (6 bases). This CDR3 is built from 18 residues. Trimming cost V 5 bases and J 0 bases, with 22 bases left between them. CDR1 and CDR2 from the germline V gene are SEHNR and FQNEAQ (reference sequence). CDR3 nucleotides: TGTGCCAGCAGCCCTGACAGGACTGCCTTCTTCTACCAAGAGACCCAGTACTTC. Encoded protein: CASSPDRTAFFYQETQYF.

The chain uses TRBV21-1 and TRBJ1-1. TRBV21-1 is labeled a pseudogene. CDR3 length: 13 amino acids. CDR3 nucleotides: TGTGCCAGCAGCAAAGGTCCCTCCACTGAAGCTTTCTTT. Translated, it gives CASSKGPSTEAFF.

This clone was found a few times. The chain carries TRBV28 and TRBJ1-2; tentatively, D is TRBD1 (5 bases). The germline V gene encodes CDR1 MDHEN and CDR2 SYDVKM. The CDR3 consists of 14 residues. V was pared by 5 bases and J by 1 base, with 11 bases between. Written as DNA, the CDR3 is TGTGCCAGCAGTACCCTGACAGTTAACTATGGCTACACCTTC. The encoded protein is CASSTLTVNYGYTF.

The chain links TRBV7-8 to TRBJ2-7; no clear D. Deletions cut 6 bases from V and 3 bases from J, with 6 bases between. Germline V gene sequence: CDR1 SGHVS, CDR2 FQNEAQ. This CDR3 is built from 11 residues. The CDR3 DNA sequence: TGTGCCAGCAGTTCAAACTACGAGCAGTACTTC. Protein sequence: CASSSNYEQYF.